This TCR beta chain was sequenced during a study of T cell responses to AZD1222 COVID-19 vaccine. Notes on the study in general: Most donors were white British and more were female, and clonal diversity was possibly underestimated. The CD4 TCRs associated with vaccination extended across spike and predominated at 160-218 and 743-854. Increases in Spike-specific TCR breadth and depth were seen after two AZD1222 doses.

Of note for this clone: Antigen specificity is unknown.

The CDR3 contains 14 residues. V shed 2 bases, J shed 7 bases, and the junction held 1 base outside the gene matches. CDR1 is KGHSH, CDR2 LQKENI, per germline. This table comes from immunoSEQ multiplex PCR, and its TCRdb copy is limited to in-frame clones, with some not included. The sample has about 120,000 clones, about 85% seen once. This TCR was sampled from an adult in good health. The J gene is TRBJ1-5, the V gene TRBV18, with 11 bases fitting TRBD1. This specimen consisted of peripheral blood, obtained on day 0 of AZD1222 vaccination. CDR3 nucleotides: TGTGCCAGCTCACCAGGGACAGGGGGACAGCCCCAGCATTTT. Its translation: CASSPGTGGQPQHF.